The present T cell receptor beta chain was sequenced within a study of T cells in Graves' hyperthyroidism and ophthalmopathy. This clonotype has ten or more counts. The antigen remains unidentified. Germline CDR1 is MNHEY and CDR2 is SVGEGT. The V end was cut by 5 bases, the J end by 3 bases, with 5 bases between. CDR3 length equals 11 residues. Study results and caveats: From stable hyperthyroidism, ophthalmopathy was separated by a 13 V-J model. Most expanded thyroid clonotypes above 0.001 also appeared in blood.

What was amplified from RNA transcripts were TCR beta CDR3 regions. The primer set for the first-round RT-PCR of the TCR CDR3 was HTBI. TCRdb ran MiXCR on the multiplex PCR reads and lists one entry per CDR3 protein. In the table there are around 200,000 distinct CDR3 sequences, about 15% of which are singletons. The sequenced sample was blood. This chain joins TRBV6-2 or TRBV6-3 and TRBJ2-7, with D hard to call. This TCR came from a woman aged 45-65 years with Graves' hyperthyroidism. CDR3 protein: CASSNFYEQYF. Here the CDR3 DNA reads TGTGCCAGCAGTAATTTCTACGAGCAGTACTTC.